The 3 T cell receptor beta chains presented below share a single source sample, sequenced in a study of blood T cell repertoires in COVID-19. Measured with immunoSEQ multiplex PCR; TCRdb has only the in-frame clones, and not every one. The table has over 90,000 clones, less than 90% seen once. Sequencing was carried out using peripheral blood. These receptors originate from a human donor in a cohort sampled during active COVID-19.

The V gene is TRBV5-1, the J gene TRBJ1-1; D uncertain. The germline V gene has CDR1 SGHRS and CDR2 YFSETQ. V lost 0 bases to trimming and J lost 7 bases, with 13 bases between them. This CDR3 has 14 residues. The CDR3 DNA follows: TGCGCCAGCAGCTTGGGGGCAGATAAGATTGAAGCTTTCTTT. It translates to CASSLGADKIEAFF. Using reference TRBV5-1 and TRBJ1-1 for the parts outside the CDR3, the full variable domain is KAGVTQTPRYLIKTRGQQVTLSCSPISGHRSVSWYQQTPGQGLQFLFEYFSETQRNKGNFPGRFSGRQFSNSRSEMNVSTLELGDSALYLCASSLGADKIEAFFGQGTRLTVV.

J is TRBJ1-2 and V is TRBV12-5, with 8 bases lining up with TRBD1. In germline, CDR1 is LGHNT, CDR2 FRNRAP. This CDR3 has 20 amino acids. The junction had 17 bases not matched to a gene; V was cut back by 2 bases and J by 0 bases. This chain's CDR3 is CASGLSPKPTGAMANYGYTF. The CDR3 DNA follows: TGTGCTAGTGGTTTGTCCCCCAAGCCGACAGGGGCGATGGCTAACTATGGCTACACCTTC.

The chain links TRBV6-1 to TRBJ1-1; D not certain. The CDR3 runs 12 residues. Trimming left V 7 bases short and J 6 bases short, with 12 bases between. Germline V CDR1 and CDR2: MNHNS, SASEGT. The CDR3 reads CASNRHSAEAFF. For the CDR3, the DNA is TGTGCCAGCAACCGACATTCGGCTGAAGCTTTCTTT.